These T cell receptor beta chains were read from a single sample in a study of Ad26.COV2.S vaccination and SARS-CoV-2 variants. The method was immunoSEQ multiplex PCR; TCRdb's version includes in-frame clones alone and lacks a portion of them. This sample has a few hundred thousand clones, with roughly 87% found just once. The source material was peripheral blood, sampled in a trial of Ad26.COV2.S vaccine versus placebo. All receptors derive from a person aged 18-60 years who received the Ad26.COV2.S COVID-19 vaccine or a placebo. CDR3s include the opening cysteine and the closing phenylalanine or tryptophan. A D gene is named only where the DNA matches it firmly. Only part of the rows carry a size: once, few, many, or a class if the clone is expanded.

j_call d_call v_call clone_size cdr3_nt cdr3_aa
TRBJ1-1 - TRBV9 - TGTGCCAGCAGCTCATCAGGAAACACTGAAGCTTTCTTT CASSSSGNTEAFF
TRBJ2-7 - TRBV7-3 - TGTGCCAGCAGCTTAAATGGGGCAGAGGTGTACGAGCAGTACTTC CASSLNGAEVYEQYF
TRBJ2-3 TRBD2 TRBV14 - TGTGCCAGCAGCCAACTAGCGGGGCGGACAGATACGCAGTATTTT CASSQLAGRTDTQYF
TRBJ2-2 TRBD2 TRBV4-3 - TGCGCCAGCAGCCAACATAGCGGGGGGCAGGGCGGGGAGCTGTTTTTT CASSQHSGGQGGELFF
TRBJ2-5 TRBD2 TRBV9 - TGTGCCAGCAGCCCAGGTGGTAGCGGGGGGGCGGAGACCCAGTACTTC CASSPGGSGGAETQYF
TRBJ2-1 TRBD2 TRBV11-2 - TGTGCCAGCAGCCCCCCTAGCGGGCGCTCCTACAATGAGCAGTTCTTC CASSPPSGRSYNEQFF
TRBJ2-1 TRBD1 TRBV25-1 - TGTGCCAGCAGTGACCCGAGACAGGGGGCGTGGGAGCAGTTCTTC CASSDPRQGAWEQFF
TRBJ1-5 - TRBV24-1 few TGTGCCACCAGGTGGGGTCAGCCCCAGCATTTT CATRWGQPQHF
TRBJ2-5 - TRBV6-5 - TGTGCCAGCAGTTACGGCGGGGCCCAAGAGACCCAGTACTTC CASSYGGAQETQYF
TRBJ1-3 - TRBV19 - TGTGCCAGTAGTCCCGGGACATTGCTTTATAGCTCTGGAAACACCATATATTTT CASSPGTLLYSSGNTIYF
TRBJ1-5 - TRBV6-5 - TGTGCCAGCAGTTACTCTATTTATCAGCCCCAGCATTTT CASSYSIYQPQHF
TRBJ2-2 - TRBV7-9 - TGTGCCAGCAGCCCCACAGGGAAACGGAACACCGGGGAGCTGTTTTTT CASSPTGKRNTGELFF
TRBJ1-6 TRBD1 TRBV27 - TGTGCCAGCAGTCCTAAGGACAGGGGAGGATCACCCCTCCACTTT CASSPKDRGGSPLHF
TRBJ2-3 - TRBV6-5 - TGTGCCAGCAGTTACCGTCCGCTAGGGGTTTGGAATTTT CASSYRPLGVWNF
TRBJ2-7 - TRBV27 - TGTGCCAGCAGTTTGCACGGAGGTAGGGAGCAGTACTTC CASSLHGGREQYF
TRBJ1-5 - TRBV2 - TGTGCCAGCAGTCCCACCTCGACAGCTATTTTTAGCAATCAGCCCCAGCATTTT CASSPTSTAIFSNQPQHF
TRBJ1-2 - TRBV30 - TGTGCCTGGAGTTCCTTAAACAGGGTGGGGGGCTACACCTTC CAWSSLNRVGGYTF
TRBJ2-1 - TRBV5-1 - TGCGCCAGCAGCTCAGGATCCTCTAATTATGAGCAGTTCTTC CASSSGSSNYEQFF
TRBJ2-5 TRBD1 TRBV3-1/TRBV3-2 - TGTGCCAGCAGCCAAGATCCGCCAGGGGGCCAAGAGACCCAGTACTTC CASSQDPPGGQETQYF
TRBJ1-1 - TRBV12-5 - TGTGCTAGTGATCTGCCATCCGCTGAAGCTTTCTTT CASDLPSAEAFF
TRBJ1-1 TRBD1 TRBV5-4 - TGTGCCAGCAGCCTAACCGGGACAGGAAACACTGAAGCTTTCTTT CASSLTGTGNTEAFF
TRBJ1-1 TRBD1 TRBV6-2/TRBV6-3 - TGTGCCAGCAGCCGCCGGGACAGGGGGCAAGGAACTGAAGCTTTCTTT CASSRRDRGQGTEAFF
TRBJ1-6 TRBD1 TRBV9 - TGTGCCAGCAGCGTAGGCACAGGGGTTAATTCACCCCTCCACTTT CASSVGTGVNSPLHF
TRBJ2-7 TRBD1 TRBV19 - TGTGCCAGTAGCGGAATTTCCGGGACAGGGCAGCTTTACGAGCAGTACTTC CASSGISGTGQLYEQYF
TRBJ2-7 TRBD1 TRBV6-5 - TGTGCCAGCAGTTACGCCCGACAGGGAAACTACGAGCAGTACTTC CASSYARQGNYEQYF
TRBJ2-1 TRBD2 TRBV4-2 - TGTGCCAGCAGCCAAGATTGGGCGGGGGGTAGAGGTGAGCAGTTCTTC CASSQDWAGGRGEQFF